The 24 T cell receptor beta chains listed next were all sequenced from one sample in a study of T cell responses to AZD1222 COVID-19 vaccine. TCRdb's copy holds only in-frame clones and misses some; the assay was immunoSEQ multiplex PCR. Here the sample spans about 200,000 clones, less than 95% being singletons. Material: peripheral blood, obtained 28 days after the second dose of the MenACWY control vaccine. The source is an adult who received the MenACWY meningococcal vaccine as a control.

J is TRBJ1-2 and V is TRBV28; perhaps TRBD1 as D (6 bases). V was pared by 6 bases and J by 4 bases, with 24 bases between. The CDR3 runs 17 residues. Per the germline V gene, CDR1 is MDHEN and CDR2 is SYDVKM. The CDR3 loop reads CASRPGTSVGAVYGYTF. CDR3 nucleotides: TGTGCCAGCAGGCCCGGGACGTCGGTGGGGGCGGTCTATGGCTACACCTTC.

V and J are TRBV5-1 and TRBJ2-1; either TRBD1 or TRBD2 may fit D (5 bases each). Trimming took 0 bases from V and 9 from J, leaving 10 bases between them. CDR1 SGHRS and CDR2 YFSETQ come from the germline V gene. The CDR3 has 13 amino acids. The chain's CDR3 is CASSLAGASEQFF. In DNA, the CDR3 is TGCGCCAGCAGCTTGGCCGGGGCCAGTGAGCAGTTCTTC. The full variable domain, completed using reference TRBV5-1 and TRBJ2-1, is KAGVTQTPRYLIKTRGQQVTLSCSPISGHRSVSWYQQTPGQGLQFLFEYFSETQRNKGNFPGRFSGRQFSNSRSEMNVSTLELGDSALYLCASSLAGASEQFFGPGTRLTVL.

This clone was seen once. The CDR3 DNA sequence: TGTGCCAGCAGTTTATTACAGGGCGCGGCTTTCTTT. Translation: CASSLLQGAAFF. The V gene is TRBV28, the J gene TRBJ1-1, with a weak D call TRBD1 (6 bases). The CDR3 runs to 12 residues. V was pared by 1 base and J by 11 bases, with 11 bases between. Per germline, CDR1 MDHEN and CDR2 SYDVKM.

The J gene is TRBJ1-6, the V gene TRBV28, with 11 bases fitting TRBD1. The length of the CDR3 is 15 residues. The germline CDR1 and CDR2 sequences are MDHEN and SYDVKM. With V trimmed by 5 bases and J by 9 bases, 6 bases remained unmatched. Written as DNA, the CDR3 is TGTGCCAGCAGTCGAGGACAGGGGGCAGGTTCACCCCTCCACTTT. Encoded protein: CASSRGQGAGSPLHF. The full variable domain, with the rest looked up from reference TRBV28 and TRBJ1-6, is DVKVTQSSRYLVKRTGEKVFLECVQDMDHENMFWYRQDPGLGLRLIYFSYDVKMKEKGDIPEGYSVSREKKERFSLILESASTNQTSMYLCASSRGQGAGSPLHFGNGTRLTVT.

The chain has TRBV7-8 and TRBJ1-2; D possibly corresponds to TRBD1 (5 bases). Between the trimmed V and J ends, which lost 1 base and 3 bases, there was a span of 9 bases. Germline V gene lookup returns CDR1 SGHVS and CDR2 FQNEAQ. The CDR3 runs 14 residues. The CDR3 region has the DNA TGTGCCAGCAGCTTAGGGGGGGGTGACTATGGCTACACCTTC. Its protein is CASSLGGGDYGYTF.

This clone was seen once. The chain joins TRBV5-6 to TRBJ2-6; D unclear. The V end lost 3 bases, the J end lost 2 bases, and 9 bases lay between the germline ends. The CDR3 covers 15 residues. CDR1 SGHDT and CDR2 YYEEEE come from the germline V gene. The CDR3, as DNA: TGTGCCAGCAGCTCTTGGGAAGCTGGGGCCAACGTCCTGACTTTC. It encodes CASSSWEAGANVLTF.

The chain is built from TRBV4-2 and TRBJ2-1, with 9 bases identical to TRBD2. Trimming cost V 0 bases and J 4 bases; bases outside gene matches: 4. CDR3 length equals 16 residues. Germline V gives CDR1 LGHNA, CDR2 YNFKEQ. The CDR3 loop reads CASSQDGAGGYNEQFF. The DNA of the CDR3 is TGTGCCAGCAGCCAAGATGGGGCGGGGGGGTACAATGAGCAGTTCTTC.

J is TRBJ2-3 and V is TRBV5-5; the D is unclear. Germline V gene lookup returns CDR1 SGHKS and CDR2 YYEKEE (reference sequence). V was trimmed by 0 bases and J by 6 bases, leaving 5 bases between them. The CDR3 has 12 amino acids. In DNA, the CDR3 is TGTGCCAGCAGCTTGGGGGTGGATACGCAGTATTTT. Translated, it gives CASSLGVDTQYF.

This rearrangement joins TRBV15 to TRBJ2-6; tentatively, D is TRBD1 or TRBD2 (6 bases each). This CDR3 contains 21 residues. The V end lost 0 bases, the J end lost 0 bases, and 21 bases lay between the germline ends. Germline values: CDR1 LNHNV, CDR2 YYDKDF (reference sequence). The CDR3 reads CATSRDLGGTLASSGANVLTF. CDR3 nucleotide sequence: TGTGCCACCAGCAGAGATTTAGGGGGGACCCTAGCCAGCTCTGGGGCCAACGTCCTGACTTTC.

The chain couples TRBV6-1 to TRBJ2-1; TRBD2 matches at 10 bases. The V and J ends lost 4 bases and 5 bases, in that order; junction bases with no gene match: 11. Looked up from germline, CDR1 is MNHNS and CDR2 is SASEGT. The CDR3 runs to 17 residues. The CDR3 nucleotides read TGTGCCAGCAGTGCCTCGGTAGCGGGGGGCCCAAACAATGAGCAGTTCTTC. Protein product: CASSASVAGGPNNEQFF.

The V gene is TRBV6-5, the J gene TRBJ2-3; the match to TRBD1 covers 8 bases. Trimming cost V 7 bases and J 6 bases; bases outside gene matches: 9. This CDR3 spans 14 amino acids. Germline loops: CDR1 MNHEY, CDR2 SVGAGI. As DNA, the CDR3 is TGTGCCAGCAAGGGGACAGGCTTATTTGATACGCAGTATTTT. This gives the protein CASKGTGLFDTQYF.

The chain is built from TRBV19 and TRBJ1-5; TRBD1 is a possible D gene (6 bases). The CDR3 runs to 16 residues. CDR1 LNHDA and CDR2 SQIVND come from the germline V gene (reference sequence). V lost 3 bases and J lost 4, with 16 bases in between. CDR3 in amino acids: CASSIIGLTGNQPQHF. Written as DNA, the CDR3 is TGTGCCAGTAGTATTATTGGACTCACAGGGAATCAGCCCCAGCATTTT.

The genes are TRBV3-1 (or the pseudogene TRBV3-2) and TRBJ1-3; possibly TRBD1 for D (5 bases). This CDR3 has 17 amino acids. Trimming took 1 base from V and 0 from J, leaving 13 bases between them. From germline, CDR1 is LGHDT and CDR2 YNNKEL (reference sequence). The chain's CDR3 is CASSQVLGGSSGNTIYF. CDR3 sequence (DNA): TGTGCCAGCAGCCAAGTGTTGGGGGGAAGCTCTGGAAACACCATATATTTT.

The CDR3 DNA follows: TGTGCCAGCGTAAGGGGGACAGGGATACACACCGGGGAGCTGTTTTTT. It specifies CASVRGTGIHTGELFF. The chain recombines TRBV28 with TRBJ2-2; 9 nucleotides match TRBD1. The CDR3 length is 16 residues. Trimming took 8 bases from V and 3 from J; bases not matched to a gene: 10. Germline V CDR1 and CDR2: MDHEN, SYDVKM.

The rearrangement links TRBV19 to TRBJ1-5; weak D call: TRBD1 (6 bases). Germline V gives CDR1 LNHDA, CDR2 SQIVND (reference sequence). V gave up 9 bases and J gave up 5 bases, with 17 bases separating them. The CDR3 length is 14 residues. The CDR3 is CASHIGQRDQPQHF. In DNA, the CDR3 is TGTGCCAGCCACATCGGACAGAGGGATCAGCCCCAGCATTTT. Together with reference TRBV19 and TRBJ1-5, the CDR3 gives the full variable domain: DGGITQSPKYLFRKEGQNVTLSCEQNLNHDAMYWYRQDPGQGLRLIYYSQIVNDFQKGDIAEGYSVSREKKESFPLTVTSAQKNPTAFYLCASHIGQRDQPQHFGDGTRLSIL.

This chain connects TRBV30 to TRBJ2-5, with D possibly matching TRBD1 (6 bases). Germline values: CDR1 GTSNPN, CDR2 SVGIG (reference sequence). The CDR3 has 14 residues. Trimming removed 2 bases at V and 2 bases at J, with 12 bases between. CDR3 sequence (DNA): TGTGCCTGGAGTCCGACAGGCCTTCAAGAGACCCAGTACTTC. Translated: CAWSPTGLQETQYF. The variable domain in full, with the rest retrieved from reference TRBV30 and TRBJ2-5, is SQTIHQWPATLVQPVGSPLSLECTVEGTSNPNLYWYRQAAGRGLQLLFYSVGIGQISSEVPQNLSASRPQDRQFILSSKKLLLSDSGFYLCAWSPTGLQETQYFGPGTRLLVL.

V gene TRBV9 combines with J gene TRBJ2-1; 10 positions match TRBD2. After removal of 2 bases from V and 4 bases from J, the junction contained 9 bases not matched to a gene. Germline values: CDR1 SGDLS, CDR2 YYNGEE. The length of the CDR3 is 17 residues. The CDR3 nucleotides read TGTGCCAGCAGCGTCGCCTCTAGCGGGAGTTTGTACAATGAGCAGTTCTTC. Its protein is CASSVASSGSLYNEQFF.

V usage is TRBV11-2 and J usage is TRBJ1-6; D is unresolved. V lost 3 bases, J lost 9 bases, and 15 bases lay in between. Germline loops: CDR1 SGHAT, CDR2 FQNNGV. The CDR3 is 15 residues long. The CDR3 loop is CASSFRGSGISPLHF. The CDR3, as DNA: TGTGCCAGCAGCTTTCGAGGGTCTGGGATTTCACCCCTCCACTTT.

Comment on this clone: Other DNA sequences in the same sample also yield this CDR3. The CDR3 protein is CASSLGLAGDNEQFF. CDR3 nucleotides: TGTGCCAGCAGCTTGGGACTAGCGGGGGACAATGAGCAGTTCTTC. The chain is built from TRBV5-8 and TRBJ2-1; 12 bases line up with TRBD2. Per germline, CDR1 SGHTS and CDR2 YDEGEE. The CDR3 has 15 amino acids. With 0 bases clipped from V and 5 bases from J, the junction kept 0 bases outside the gene matches.

The chain has TRBV11-2 and TRBJ2-3; 13 bases align to TRBD2. CDR1 is SGHAT and CDR2 is FQNNGV in the germline V gene. V lost 5 bases, J lost 7 bases, and 6 bases stayed unmatched. The CDR3 spans 15 residues. CDR3 residues: CASSKVTSGRNTQYF. The CDR3 DNA follows: TGTGCCAGCAGCAAAGTGACTAGCGGGAGGAATACGCAGTATTTT.

This chain uses TRBV7-3 with TRBJ2-1, with 8 nucleotides matching TRBD1. The CDR3 has 14 residues. The germline V gene has CDR1 SGHTA and CDR2 FQGTGA. J lost 5 bases, V lost 3 bases, and 3 bases had no gene match. The CDR3 is CASSFGTGDNEQFF. CDR3 sequence (DNA): TGTGCCAGCAGCTTCGGGACAGGAGACAATGAGCAGTTCTTC. Using reference TRBV7-3 and TRBJ2-1 for the parts outside the CDR3, the full variable domain is GAGVSQTPSNKVTEKGKYVELRCDPISGHTALYWYRQSLGQGPEFLIYFQGTGAADDSGLPNDRFFAVRPEGSVSTLKIQRTERGDSAVYLCASSFGTGDNEQFFGPGTRLTVL.

Here the CDR3 reads CASSPLAGGFQETQYF. The CDR3, as DNA: TGTGCCAGCTCACCCCTAGCGGGGGGGTTTCAAGAGACCCAGTACTTC. J is TRBJ2-5 and V is TRBV18; TRBD2 matches at 12 bases. Germline assignment: CDR1 KGHSH and CDR2 LQKENI. Unmatched junction bases numbered 4, after V lost 3 bases and J lost 2 bases. This CDR3 is 16 amino acids long.

This chain joins TRBV11-2 and TRBJ2-7; D is possibly TRBD2 (5 bases). This CDR3 contains 13 residues. CDR1 SGHAT and CDR2 FQNNGV come from the germline V gene. Deletions cut 5 bases from V and 7 bases from J, with 15 bases between. This CDR3 is CASSKGLTGEQYF. The CDR3 DNA is TGTGCCAGCAGCAAGGGTCTCACGGGGGAGCAGTACTTC. Full variable domain (missing parts from reference TRBV11-2 and TRBJ2-7): EAGVAQSPRYKIIEKRQSVAFWCNPISGHATLYWYQQILGQGPKLLIQFQNNGVVDDSQLPKDRFSAERLKGVDSTLKIQPAKLEDSAVYLCASSKGLTGEQYFGPGTRLTVT.

The chain couples TRBV6-5 to TRBJ1-3; D possibly corresponds to TRBD1 (5 bases). V shed 6 bases and J shed 0 bases, with 12 bases lying between them. Per germline, CDR1 MNHEY and CDR2 SVGAGI. The CDR3 sequence is 15 residues long. As DNA, the CDR3 is TGTGCCAGCAGACATCAGGGTAGCTCTGGAAACACCATATATTTT. It yields the protein CASRHQGSSGNTIYF.